These T cell receptor beta chains were read from a single sample in a study of control samples from healthy donors and cancer patients. Only in-frame clones appear in the TCRdb table, and some are missing; sequencing was by immunoSEQ multiplex PCR. Of approximately 89,000 clones listed, approximately 87% are singletons. The sequencing sample was made of blood. These receptors came from a man aged 50-60 years in good health. CDR3s include the opening cysteine and the closing phenylalanine or tryptophan. D genes are given only for firm matches. Clone size is shown for a subset of rows, as once, few, many or a class of expanded clone.

j_gene,v_gene,abundance,d_gene,CDR3nt,CDR3aa
TRBJ2-1,TRBV18,NA,TRBD2,TGTGCCAGCTCACCATCTACTAGCGGGAGAGGCGATGAGCAGTTCTTC,CASSPSTSGRGDEQFF
TRBJ1-3,TRBV10-3,NA,NA,TGTGCCATCTCCCCGGGATTCGAAAACACCATATATTTT,CAISPGFENTIYF
TRBJ1-2,TRBV5-8,NA,NA,TGTGCCAGCACCCTCACGGGGGTGGACTATGGCTACACCTTC,CASTLTGVDYGYTF
TRBJ1-6,TRBV5-1,NA,NA,TGCGCCAGCAGCCCGGTGGGGTCCTCAGGGCTCAATAATTCACCCCTCCACTTT,CASSPVGSSGLNNSPLHF
TRBJ1-5,TRBV19,NA,NA,TGTGCCAGTAGTATACAGTCCGGCTATAGCAATCAGCCCCAGCATTTT,CASSIQSGYSNQPQHF
TRBJ2-1,TRBV18,NA,TRBD2,TGTGCCAGCCTACCCTCCCAGGGGTTAATAGCGGGAGACAATGAGCAGTTCTTC,CASLPSQGLIAGDNEQFF
TRBJ1-1,TRBV28,NA,NA,TGTGCCAGCAGTCTCATGGCTCAGGGGCTTATGAACACTGAAGCTTTCTTT,CASSLMAQGLMNTEAFF
TRBJ2-1,TRBV18,NA,NA,TGTGCCAGCTCACCAAAGGAGGGCCTCTACAATGAGCAGTTCTTC,CASSPKEGLYNEQFF
TRBJ2-2,TRBV11-2,NA,TRBD2,TGTGTCAGCAGCTTAAGGCAGCGGGAGGATGGAAAAGGGGAGCTGTTTTTT,CVSSLRQREDGKGELFF
TRBJ1-2,TRBV18,NA,NA,TGTGCCAGCTCACCATTTTCTGGGACTTCTGGCTACACCTTC,CASSPFSGTSGYTF
TRBJ1-1,TRBV2,few,NA,TGTGCCAGCAGGGGAGAAGTGGGGAGAACAATGAACACTGAAGCTTTCTTT,CASRGEVGRTMNTEAFF
TRBJ1-5,TRBV6-6,NA,NA,TGTGCCAGCAGCTTACTGGGGGGCAATCAGCCCCAGCATTTT,CASSLLGGNQPQHF
TRBJ1-5,TRBV6-6,NA,TRBD1,TGTGCCAGCAGACCACGCGGACAGGGAAGCAATCAGCCCCAGCATTTT,CASRPRGQGSNQPQHF
TRBJ2-7,TRBV7-2,NA,NA,TGTGCCAGCAGCCCTAGCCGGGTTACCGCCTACGAGCAGTACTTC,CASSPSRVTAYEQYF
TRBJ1-5,TRBV3-1/TRBV3-2,NA,NA,TGTGCCAGCAGCCAAGTAAATTGGCAGGGGTCAACTTATAGCAATCAGCCCCAGCATTTT,CASSQVNWQGSTYSNQPQHF
TRBJ1-2,TRBV7-9,NA,NA,TGTGCCAGCAGTCTCCGGGAAGACGACGGCTACACCTTC,CASSLREDDGYTF
TRBJ1-1,TRBV5-1,NA,TRBD1,TGCGCCAGCAGCGCAGGGGACAGGGAAAATACCGCTGAAGCTTTCTTT,CASSAGDRENTAEAFF
TRBJ2-2,TRBV4-1,NA,NA,TGCGCCAGCAGCCACACTAGCACGAACACCGGGGAGCTGTTTTTT,CASSHTSTNTGELFF
TRBJ1-1,TRBV10-3,NA,NA,TGTGCCATCAGTGAACAGAACACTGAAGCTTTCTTT,CAISEQNTEAFF
TRBJ1-2,TRBV27,once,TRBD1,TGTGCCAGCAGTTTTAAAGGACAGGGTGGCTATGGCTACACCTTC,CASSFKGQGGYGYTF
TRBJ2-7,TRBV9,NA,NA,TGTGCCAGCAGCGGATCCGGGACGGGCATGTACGAGCAGTACTTC,CASSGSGTGMYEQYF
TRBJ1-1,TRBV6-5,NA,NA,TGTGCCAGCAGCGCTACAGGGCCCACTGAAGCTTTCTTT,CASSATGPTEAFF
TRBJ1-5,TRBV12-2,once,NA,TGTGCAAGTCGCTTAGTCGGGACAGAGAGGTGTCAGCCCCAGCATTTT,CASRLVGTERCQPQHF
TRBJ1-2,TRBV27,NA,NA,TGTGCCAGCAGTTTGGCGGCTAACTATGGCTACACCTTC,CASSLAANYGYTF
TRBJ1-5,TRBV3-1/TRBV3-2,once,NA,TGTGCCAGCAGCCAAGAAGGGTCGGGCAGCAATCAGCCCCAGCATTTT,CASSQEGSGSNQPQHF
TRBJ2-5,TRBV4-3,NA,NA,TGCGCCAGCAGCCTTTTCGGGGGGAGGGGGCAAGAGACCCAGTACTTC,CASSLFGGRGQETQYF
TRBJ1-3,TRBV10-3,NA,NA,TGTGCCATCAGTGACTCCGGGGGTGGAAACACCATATATTTT,CAISDSGGGNTIYF
TRBJ2-1,TRBV6-1,NA,TRBD2,TGTGCCAGCAGTGAACTGCCAGCGGGGGAGAGGAATGAGCAGTTCTTC,CASSELPAGERNEQFF
TRBJ1-2,TRBV24-1,NA,NA,TGTGCCACCAGTGAGGCGGGGGATGGCTACACCTTC,CATSEAGDGYTF
TRBJ1-5,TRBV6-6,NA,NA,TGTGCCAGCAGTTCGAGGAGTCAGCCCCAGCATTTT,CASSSRSQPQHF
TRBJ2-1,TRBV21-1,NA,NA,TGTGCCAGCAGCAGGCGGGAGGCCCCTTACAATGAGCAGTTCTTC,CASSRREAPYNEQFF
TRBJ1-3,TRBV9,NA,NA,TGTGCCAGCAGCGTGCAGCCAGCCTGGCCACGAAACACCATATATTTT,CASSVQPAWPRNTIYF
TRBJ1-1,TRBV7-2,NA,NA,TGTGCCAGCAGCTACCAGGGTCGAGGCACTGAAGCTTTCTTT,CASSYQGRGTEAFF
TRBJ2-3,TRBV10-3,NA,NA,TGTGCCTCTCGGGGCCCTACAGATACGCAGTATTTT,CASRGPTDTQYF
TRBJ2-5,TRBV2,NA,TRBD2,TGTGCCAGCAGCCCACTAGCGGGGGAAGAGACCCAGTACTTC,CASSPLAGEETQYF
TRBJ1-5,TRBV30,NA,NA,TGTGCCTGGAGTGTAGGAGGCAATCAGCCCCAGCATTTT,CAWSVGGNQPQHF
TRBJ1-6,TRBV7-2,NA,NA,TGTGCCAGCTGCCGGGACCGTTATAATTCACCCCTCCACTTT,CASCRDRYNSPLHF
TRBJ2-1,TRBV6-2/TRBV6-3,NA,TRBD2,TGTGCCAGCAGTATAAGCGGGACGTCCTACAATGAGCAGTTCTTC,CASSISGTSYNEQFF
TRBJ1-2,TRBV19,NA,NA,TGTGCCAGTAGTACGGACAGCCACTTCTATGGCTACACCTTC,CASSTDSHFYGYTF
TRBJ2-1,TRBV2,NA,NA,TGTGCCAGCAGTGACTTGAACTCCTACAATGAGCAGTTCTTC,CASSDLNSYNEQFF
TRBJ2-2,TRBV19,NA,NA,TGTGCCAGTAGTTCGCGCGGACAGTACACCGGGGAGCTGTTTTTT,CASSSRGQYTGELFF
TRBJ2-7,TRBV9,NA,NA,TGTGCCAGCAGCCCTAGTAGATGGGGGGTTTGGTACGAGCAGTACTTC,CASSPSRWGVWYEQYF
TRBJ2-7,TRBV5-1,NA,NA,TGCGCCAGCATTGGGCCGGAGGGGGTACAGTACTTC,CASIGPEGVQYF
TRBJ1-6,TRBV6-2/TRBV6-3,once,TRBD1,TGTGCCAGCAGCCGAACCGGGACAGCCTCCAATTCACCCCTCCACTTT,CASSRTGTASNSPLHF
TRBJ1-4,TRBV5-1,NA,NA,TGCGCCAGCAGCTCGGGTCAGGAAAATGAAAAACTGTTTTTT,CASSSGQENEKLFF
TRBJ2-5,TRBV7-2,NA,NA,TGTGCCAGCAGCCTCGGTTCGAGCCAAGAGACCCAGTACTTC,CASSLGSSQETQYF
TRBJ2-7,TRBV11-3,NA,NA,TGTGCCAGCAGCTCAGGCTACGAGCAGTACTTC,CASSSGYEQYF
TRBJ1-6,TRBV7-3,few,NA,TGTGCCAGCAGCCTGAACTATAATTCACCCCTCCACTTT,CASSLNYNSPLHF
TRBJ1-6,TRBV28,NA,NA,TGTGCCAGCATGGGTAGAGAAAGCACCATTTCACCCCTCCACTTT,CASMGRESTISPLHF